Detailed here is one TCR beta chain. The data derive from a study of memory CD8 T cells in hepatitis C reinfection. Study-wide context: Pre-reinfection sampling occurred 55 to 20 weeks ahead of detected reinfection.

TCRdb's copy holds only in-frame clones and misses some; the assay was immunoSEQ multiplex PCR. This sample has about 6,200 clones, with roughly nine tenths found just once. Regarding time point: pre-reinfection, 55 to 20 weeks before reinfection detection. TCR sequencing was done directly ex vivo on sorted cells, without expansion in vitro. Germline V gives CDR1 SGHNT, CDR2 YYREEE (reference sequence). The V and J ends lost 0 bases and 5 bases, in that order; junction bases with no gene match: 11. The CDR3 spans 17 residues. The chain carries TRBV5-4 and TRBJ2-7; TRBD1 matches 10 bases. The TCR originated in a man aged 45 to 65 with hepatitis C virus infection. Sequences were obtained from naive CD8+ T cells sorted from blood. Here the CDR3 reads CASSLARVWDRGDEQYF. In nucleotides, the CDR3 is TGTGCCAGCAGCTTGGCGCGAGTCTGGGACAGGGGTGACGAGCAGTACTTC.